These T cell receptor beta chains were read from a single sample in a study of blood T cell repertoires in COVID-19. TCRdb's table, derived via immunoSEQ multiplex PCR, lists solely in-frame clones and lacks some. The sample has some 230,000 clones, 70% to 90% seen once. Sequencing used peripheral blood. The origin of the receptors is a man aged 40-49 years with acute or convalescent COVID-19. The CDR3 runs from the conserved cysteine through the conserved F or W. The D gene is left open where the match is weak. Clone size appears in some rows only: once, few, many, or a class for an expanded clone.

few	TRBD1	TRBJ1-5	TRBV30	TGTGCCTGGGGGACAGGGGGCTTTAATCAGCCCCAGCATTTT	CAWGTGGFNQPQHF
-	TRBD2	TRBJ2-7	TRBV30	TGTGCCTGGAGTGTATCAGGGAGGGGCGAGCAGTACTTC	CAWSVSGRGEQYF
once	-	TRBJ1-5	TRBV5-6	TGTGCCAGCAGCTCCTCATCGCGACAGCCCCAGCATTTT	CASSSSSRQPQHF
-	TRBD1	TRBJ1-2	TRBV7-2	TGTGCCAGCAGCTTATCGGGACAGGGCTTTGAGGGCTACACCTTC	CASSLSGQGFEGYTF
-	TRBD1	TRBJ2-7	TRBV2	TGTGCCAGCGGAAAGGGACAGGGGGTCCACGAGCAGTACTTC	CASGKGQGVHEQYF
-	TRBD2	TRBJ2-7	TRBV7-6	TGTGCCAGCAGCTTAGTGCCTAGCGGGGACCCCCTGAGCTCCTACGAGCAGTACTTC	CASSLVPSGDPLSSYEQYF
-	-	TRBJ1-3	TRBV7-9	TGTGCCAGCAGCCCGAATCCAGTGGCCGCTGGAAACACCATATATTTT	CASSPNPVAAGNTIYF
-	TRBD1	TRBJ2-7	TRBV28	TGTGCCAGCGGCGGGACAGGGGGCTTCTACGAGCAGTACTTC	CASGGTGGFYEQYF
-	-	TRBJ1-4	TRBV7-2	TGTGCCAGCAGCTTAGACGTAGCTACAACTAATGAAAAACTGTTTTTT	CASSLDVATTNEKLFF
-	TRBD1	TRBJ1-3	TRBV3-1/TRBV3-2	TGTGCCAGCAGCGATGACAGGGGGCTCGGAAACACCATATATTTT	CASSDDRGLGNTIYF
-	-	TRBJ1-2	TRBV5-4	TGTGCCAGCAGCTTGGGGCAGGCTGTAGAAGTCTATGGCTACACCTTC	CASSLGQAVEVYGYTF
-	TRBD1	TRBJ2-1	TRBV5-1	TGCGCCAGCAGCTGGCCGGGACAGGGGTCCTACAATGAGCAGTTCTTC	CASSWPGQGSYNEQFF
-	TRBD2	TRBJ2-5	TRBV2	TGTGCCAGCCAAAAGGGGCTAGCGGTCCAAGAGACCCAGTACTTC	CASQKGLAVQETQYF
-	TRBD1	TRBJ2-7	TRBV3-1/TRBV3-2	TGTGCCAGCAGCCAACCCGGGACAGGGGTTGAGCAGTACTTC	CASSQPGTGVEQYF
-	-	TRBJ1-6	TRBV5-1	TGCGCCAGCACTCTAGGGACTGGGAATAATTCACCCCTCCACTTT	CASTLGTGNNSPLHF
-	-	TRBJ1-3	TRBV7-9	TGTGCCAGCAGCTTACGCAGGGGCCTGGGAGAGGCAAACACCATATATTTT	CASSLRRGLGEANTIYF
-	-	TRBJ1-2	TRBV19	TGTGCCAGTACCCCTCTGGGCAGGCACTATGGCTACACCTTC	CASTPLGRHYGYTF
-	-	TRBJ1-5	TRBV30	TGTGCCTGGAGTGTCGGTTATCAGCCCCAGCATTTT	CAWSVGYQPQHF
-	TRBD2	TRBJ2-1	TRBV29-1	TGCAGCGTTGAAAAGCCTAGCGGGACCTTTAGCAATGAGCAGTTCTTC	CSVEKPSGTFSNEQFF
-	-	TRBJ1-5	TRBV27	TGTGCCAGCAGTTTATGGTCACCGCGAGATTATAGCAATCAGCCCCAGCATTTT	CASSLWSPRDYSNQPQHF
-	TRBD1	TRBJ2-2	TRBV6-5	TGTGCCAGTTCTCCGGGACAGGGTACCGGGGAGCTGTTTTTT	CASSPGQGTGELFF
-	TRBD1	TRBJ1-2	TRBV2	TGTGCCAGCAGTGTCGAGACAGGGGTAGGGCTGAGTGGCTACACCTTC	CASSVETGVGLSGYTF
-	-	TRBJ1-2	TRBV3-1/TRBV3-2	TGTGCCAGCAGACACACCCAGGGCGGTTACACCTTC	CASRHTQGGYTF
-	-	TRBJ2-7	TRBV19	TGTGCCAGTAGTATAAATGGTCCGAGGCCCGAGCAGTACTTC	CASSINGPRPEQYF
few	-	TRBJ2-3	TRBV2	TGTGCACGCGGTGGTACCGGAGGCACAGATACGCAGTATTTT	CARGGTGGTDTQYF
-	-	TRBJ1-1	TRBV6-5	TGTGCCAGCAGGGGGGAGGGAACTGAAGCTTTCTTT	CASRGEGTEAFF
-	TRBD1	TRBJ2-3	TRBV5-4	TGTGCCAGCAGCCCGACAGGGGCGGATACGCAGTATTTT	CASSPTGADTQYF
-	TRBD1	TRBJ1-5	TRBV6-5	TGTGCCAGCAGTTACCATGACAGGGATCAGCCCCAGCATTTT	CASSYHDRDQPQHF
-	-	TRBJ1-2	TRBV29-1	TGCAGCGTTGCCCGGTTGGCTAACTATGGCTACACCTTC	CSVARLANYGYTF
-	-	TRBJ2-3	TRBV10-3	TGTGCCATCAGCCCAAACAGAGATACGCAGTATTTT	CAISPNRDTQYF
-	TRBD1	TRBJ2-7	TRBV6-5	TGTGCCAGCAGTTACTCGACAGGGGGCCGCTACGAGCAGTACTTC	CASSYSTGGRYEQYF
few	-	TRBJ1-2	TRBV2	TGTGCCAGCAGTGACTTACAGGGATTTAACTATGGCTACACCTTC	CASSDLQGFNYGYTF
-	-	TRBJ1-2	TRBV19	TGTGCCAGTAGTAAGAGGGGGTTGGTCGACTATGGCTACACCTTC	CASSKRGLVDYGYTF
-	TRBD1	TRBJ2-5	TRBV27	TGTGCCAGCAGTTTAGTACCGGGACAGTCCCTATTGGAGACCCAGTACTTC	CASSLVPGQSLLETQYF
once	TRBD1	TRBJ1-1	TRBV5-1	TGCGCCAGCAGCTTGAGGACAGGGGGGAACACTGAAGCTTTCTTT	CASSLRTGGNTEAFF
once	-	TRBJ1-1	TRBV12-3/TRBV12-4	TGTGCCAGCAGTCCTAGAGGGAACACTGAAGCTTTCTTT	CASSPRGNTEAFF
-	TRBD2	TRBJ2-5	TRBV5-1	TGCGCCAGCAGGCGGACTAGTCTGGAGACCCAGTACTTC	CASRRTSLETQYF
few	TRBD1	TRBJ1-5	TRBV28	TGTGCCAGCAGCAACAGGGGAAATCAGCCCCAGCATTTT	CASSNRGNQPQHF
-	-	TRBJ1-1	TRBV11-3	TGTGCCAGCAGGGGCCGGGAGAACACTGAAGCTTTCTTT	CASRGRENTEAFF
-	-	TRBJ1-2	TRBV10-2	TGCGCCAGCAGTGAATCGCGGGGTAGTGGCTACACCTTC	CASSESRGSGYTF
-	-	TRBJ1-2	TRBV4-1	TGCGCCAGCAGCACTCGCTTGGGGGACAAAATTAACTATGGCTACACCTTC	CASSTRLGDKINYGYTF
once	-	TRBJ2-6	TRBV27	TGTGCCAGCAGTTTAGGGCAGTCTGGGGCCAACGTCCTGACTTTC	CASSLGQSGANVLTF
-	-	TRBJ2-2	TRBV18	TGTGCCAGCTCACCACCGGAGGCGGGCACCGGGGAGCTGTTTTTT	CASSPPEAGTGELFF
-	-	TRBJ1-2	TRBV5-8	TGTGCCAGCAGCTTGGCGGGGAATCTTAACTATGGCTACACCTTC	CASSLAGNLNYGYTF
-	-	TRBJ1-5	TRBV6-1	TGTGCCAGCAGTGAAGGGTCAGGGTTGCGTCAGCCCCAGCATTTT	CASSEGSGLRQPQHF